This T cell receptor (beta chain) was found in a study of siplizumab effects on memory and regulatory T cells. In the case of this clone: Its antigen is unidentified.

Assay used: immunoSEQ multiplex PCR; TCRdb lists only in-frame clones, some missing. The sample records roughly 100,000 clones, around 90% being singletons. Study-level findings and limits: Controls showed an average of roughly 25% Treg-derived mappable alloreactive CD4+ clones, while siplizumab showed 60% to 80%.

The source material was non-Treg CD4+ T cells sorted from blood. The receptor comes from a human donor in good health.

This CDR3 reads CASSPTGPYEQYF. CDR3 coding DNA: TGTGCCAGCAGCCCCACCGGCCCCTACGAGCAGTACTTC. This chain connects TRBV7-3 to TRBJ2-7; D unclear. The CDR3 runs to 13 residues. Germline-derived CDR1 and CDR2 are SGHTA and FQGTGA. Trimming left V 5 bases short and J 2 bases short, with 10 bases between.